This T cell receptor (beta chain) was sequenced during a study of PD-L1 blockade in urothelial cancer (dated by TCRdb to 2017 to 2019). Broadly, across the study: Therapy was started at some point between 2013 and 2015 for all patients, and atezolizumab 1,200 mg was administered intravenously every 3 weeks. TCR sequencing covered pretreatment tumor samples and matched, serially collected peripheral blood taken before and after atezolizumab treatment. Somatic, immune and clinical correlates of response to PD-L1 blockade with atezolizumab in urothelial cancer were the focus of an exploratory multi-omic analysis. Blood samples were analyzed at 3 weeks after treatment start (second dose) and at 6 weeks after treatment start. An ECOG performance status of 0 or 1 was recorded for the patients, and 0 to 3 prior chemotherapy regimens had been received by the patients. Durable clinical benefit was defined as progression-free survival longer than 6 months, and TCR features were also tested against progression-free and overall survival. Nine patients reached durable clinical benefit, while some 19 patients did not. In the same patients, whole exome sequencing and RNA sequencing of pretreatment tumors were performed in addition to TCR sequencing. About 85% of the 29 patients were males with bladder-origin urothelial cancer, and about 60% of the roughly 29 reported a prior smoking history. Pretreatment blood TCR-seq was available for twenty-nine patients, at least one posttreatment blood collection was obtained for 25 or so patients, and tumor TCR-seq was available for 25 or so patients. Blood samples gave median yields of around 140,000 T cells and some 80,000 unique TCRs, along with a median clonality of around 0.075. What the research found in general, with its limitations: Among patients with durable benefit, tumor-associated TCR clones showed greater expansion in peripheral blood 3 weeks after treatment started (n = 22, p = 0.022). Improved progression-free and overall survival was associated with having pretreatment peripheral blood TCR clonality below the median. Small sample size (n of about 30) and many exploratory analyses mean the results are intended to be hypothesis-generating.

Of note for this clone: The antigen it recognizes is unknown. No qualities accompany the bases; no much larger clone lies one base away.

A cohort of some 29 patients with locally advanced or metastatic urothelial carcinoma, treated at Memorial Sloan Kettering on a trial protocol, was included. Peripheral blood mononuclear cells were collected pretreatment and during treatment, with between 1 and 8 total time points obtained per patient. The Qiagen DNeasy Blood extraction kit was used to purify genomic DNA from total PBMCs and tumor samples. PBMCs were collected pretreatment and during treatment and were isolated and stored as previously described. Synthetic TCR analog templates were spiked into each PCR so that absolute template abundance could be estimated from read counts. The immunoSEQ assay was used to amplify TCRbeta CDR3 regions from genomic DNA with bias-controlled V and J gene primers. Sequencing of rearranged TCRbeta segments was performed at approximately 20X coverage. Per the source publication's procedure: Clustering was used to correct sequencing errors, and CDR3s were annotated against IMGT so that V, D and J genes could be assigned. Downstream analyses used only productive TCRbeta rearrangements and left out out-of-frame or stop-codon sequences. Clonality was computed as one minus Shannon entropy normalized by the log of the number of unique productive sequences. Clones differing between time points or between blood and tumor were identified by Fisher's exact test with Benjamini-Hochberg correction at adjusted p below 0.01. Sourced from immuneACCESS, this table was stored by TCRdb with only in-frame sequences that have V and J called. A share of the clones is absent; for the studies checked, an unresolved V gene accounts for under half, and the remainder has no known explanation. V, J and clone size derive from that table, while D and trimming were established from the DNA sequence. The table for this sample lists tens of thousands of clones; roughly 80% of them were counted only once. The ten most abundant clones make up more than 8% of the sample.

Sequences MNHNY (CDR1) and SVGAGI (CDR2) are obtained from the germline V gene (reference sequence). V sheds 4 bases and J sheds 1 base, leaving 7 bases between their ends. Measured from the cysteine to the phenylalanine, the CDR3 is 13 residues long. The kept DNA is CDR3 alone, 39 bases in frame from the first base. The sequence is built from TRBV6-6 and TRBJ1-1, with a weak D call of TRBD1 (5 bases match). The sample was PBMCs, taken around atezolizumab (anti-PD-L1) treatment. The receptor comes from a man in his sixties or seventies with urothelial cancer. The sequenced DNA: TGTGCCAGCAGTTCCACAGGGAACACTGAAGCTTTCTTT. It codes for CASSSTGNTEAFF.